These T cell receptor beta chains were read from a single sample in a study of PD-L1 blockade in urothelial cancer. Profiling relied on immunoSEQ multiplex PCR, and the TCRdb table lists in-frame clones only, not all of them. The sample gives roughly 95,000 clones, more than 75% of which show up once; about 2% is in the top ten. Source: PBMCs, taken around atezolizumab (anti-PD-L1) treatment. Receptor source: a man in his sixties with urothelial cancer. Both conserved end residues are part of each CDR3. D genes are given only for firm matches. Only some rows state a clone size, as once, few, many or a class for expanded clones.

v_gene,j_gene,d_gene,abundance,CDR3aa,CDR3nt
TRBV7-2,TRBJ2-7,.,.,CASSLSGATYEQYF,TGTGCCAGCAGCTTATCAGGGGCCACCTACGAGCAGTACTTC
TRBV6-4,TRBJ1-4,.,.,CASSETEGEKLFF,TGTGCCAGCAGTGAAACAGAGGGAGAAAAACTGTTTTTT
TRBV7-2,TRBJ2-1,TRBD2,.,CASSLLQVAGGSEQFF,TGTGCCAGCAGCCTCCTCCAAGTAGCGGGAGGCTCTGAGCAGTTCTTC
TRBV9,TRBJ2-2,.,.,CASSVESIGAGELFF,TGTGCCAGCAGCGTAGAGAGCATCGGGGCCGGGGAGCTGTTTTTT
TRBV19,TRBJ1-5,.,.,CASSTGIYSNQPQHF,TGTGCCAGTAGTACGGGGATTTATAGCAATCAGCCCCAGCATTTT
TRBV5-4,TRBJ2-1,TRBD1,.,CASSPTGDEQFF,TGTGCCAGCAGCCCCACAGGGGATGAGCAGTTCTTC
TRBV18,TRBJ1-1,.,.,CASSPDRSNTEAFF,TGTGCCAGCTCACCCGACAGGAGCAACACTGAAGCTTTCTTT
TRBV4-2,TRBJ1-5,.,.,CATPATQASNQPQHF,TGTGCCACCCCGGCAACCCAGGCAAGCAATCAGCCCCAGCATTTT
TRBV30,TRBJ2-5,TRBD2,.,CAWSEGTSGSTETQYF,TGTGCCTGGAGTGAGGGGACTAGCGGGAGTACGGAGACCCAGTACTTC
TRBV7-7,TRBJ2-2,.,.,CASSLGVGNTGELFF,TGTGCCAGCAGCTTAGGAGTCGGGAACACCGGGGAGCTGTTTTTT
TRBV19,TRBJ1-5,.,few,CASTTGHQPQHF,TGTGCCAGTACAACAGGGCACCAGCCCCAGCATTTT
TRBV19,TRBJ2-1,.,.,CASSGDREQFF,TGTGCCAGTAGCGGTGACAGGGAGCAGTTCTTC
TRBV27,TRBJ2-3,TRBD1,.,CASSLSLGGDPTDTQYF,TGTGCCAGCAGTTTATCGTTAGGGGGCGATCCCACAGATACGCAGTATTTT
TRBV4-3,TRBJ2-7,.,.,CASSQESGGAFGQYF,TGCGCCAGCAGCCAAGAGTCGGGGGGCGCCTTCGGGCAGTACTTC
TRBV5-1,TRBJ2-7,TRBD1,.,CASSFGTGEGEQYF,TGCGCCAGCAGCTTCGGGACAGGGGAGGGCGAGCAGTACTTC
TRBV7-2,TRBJ1-2,.,many,CASSLAGAIGYTF,TGTGCCAGCAGCTTAGCGGGGGCAATAGGCTACACCTTC
TRBV19,TRBJ1-5,.,.,CASSKGVGNPGEPQHF,TGTGCCAGTAGTAAAGGGGTGGGGAACCCGGGGGAGCCCCAGCATTTT
TRBV27,TRBJ2-7,TRBD1,.,CASSLAGTENYEQYF,TGTGCCAGCAGTTTGGCCGGGACAGAGAACTACGAGCAGTACTTC
TRBV6-1,TRBJ2-7,TRBD2,.,CASSASTGTSVYEQYF,TGTGCCAGCAGTGCCTCTACCGGGACTAGCGTTTACGAGCAGTACTTC
TRBV7-2,TRBJ1-3,.,.,CASSRTGNTIYF,TGTGCCAGCAGCAGGACAGGAAACACCATATATTTT
TRBV5-1,TRBJ1-1,.,.,CASSEQQGPEAFF,TGCGCCAGCAGCGAACAACAGGGACCTGAAGCTTTCTTT
TRBV21-1,TRBJ2-3,.,.,CASSFKGRASGDNTDTQYF,TGTGCCAGCAGCTTCAAAGGCCGGGCTAGCGGGGATAACACAGATACGCAGTATTTT
TRBV5-1,TRBJ2-3,.,.,CASREQITSTDTQYF,TGCGCCAGCAGGGAACAGATTACTAGCACAGATACGCAGTATTTT
TRBV4-2,TRBJ2-3,TRBD2,.,CASSQSRAGGVTTDTQYF,TGTGCCAGCAGCCAAAGTCGTGCGGGGGGAGTAACCACAGATACGCAGTATTTT
TRBV29-1,TRBJ1-2,.,.,CSVEEEQPITLINYGYTF,TGCAGCGTTGAAGAGGAACAGCCTATTACCTTAATTAACTATGGCTACACCTTC
TRBV4-3,TRBJ2-3,.,.,CASSQGGVVGGTDTQYF,TGCGCCAGCAGCCAAGGGGGGGTGGTAGGAGGCACAGATACGCAGTATTTT
TRBV6-6,TRBJ2-1,TRBD2,.,CASSATLAGGPNEQFF,TGTGCCAGCAGTGCCACACTAGCGGGAGGGCCTAATGAGCAGTTCTTC
TRBV7-2,TRBJ2-3,.,.,CASSLEHPTDTQYF,TGTGCCAGCAGCTTAGAGCACCCCACAGATACGCAGTATTTT
TRBV5-1,TRBJ1-2,.,.,CASSLGLDYGYTF,TGCGCCAGCAGTCTGGGACTAGACTATGGCTACACCTTC
TRBV7-7,TRBJ2-3,.,.,CASSLKEADTQYF,TGTGCCAGCAGCTTAAAGGAGGCAGATACGCAGTATTTT
TRBV5-6,TRBJ1-5,.,.,CASSSLRDINQPQHF,TGTGCCAGCAGCTCCCTCCGGGACATCAATCAGCCCCAGCATTTT
TRBV30,TRBJ1-2,.,.,CAWVREVFTNYGYTF,TGTGCCTGGGTTAGGGAGGTTTTTACTAACTATGGCTACACCTTC
TRBV29-1,TRBJ1-2,TRBD1,.,CSVEDIAAGGYGYTF,TGCAGCGTTGAAGATATAGCGGCAGGGGGCTATGGCTACACCTTC
TRBV27,TRBJ1-2,.,.,CASSLSQGTYYGYTF,TGTGCCAGCAGTTTATCGCAGGGAACTTACTATGGCTACACCTTC
TRBV19,TRBJ1-3,.,.,CATRARDSGNTIYF,TGTGCCACCAGGGCCAGGGACTCTGGAAACACCATATATTTT
TRBV5-1,TRBJ2-1,.,.,CASSLLGASYNEQFF,TGCGCCAGCAGCTTGTTGGGGGCCTCCTACAATGAGCAGTTCTTC
TRBV19,TRBJ2-7,TRBD2,.,CASSKLAGETYEQYF,TGTGCCAGTAGTAAACTAGCGGGAGAGACCTACGAGCAGTACTTC